Listed below are T cell receptor beta chains from one sample, sequenced in a study of T cell responses to AZD1222 COVID-19 vaccine. Sequencing was performed with immunoSEQ multiplex PCR; in TCRdb, only in-frame clones are kept and a portion is missing. The sample holds 130,000 to 150,000 clones, about 92% seen once. The input for sequencing was peripheral blood, taken on day 0 of AZD1222 vaccination. These receptors were obtained from an adult in good health. Both conserved end residues are part of each CDR3. Each record gives: J gene, D gene, clone size, V gene, CDR3 protein, CDR3 DNA. D genes are given only for firm matches. A row's size may be missing; if present it is once, few, many or a size class.

J gene: TRBJ1-6
D gene: NA
clone size: NA
V gene: TRBV25-1
CDR3 protein: CASSEPGRSSPLHF
CDR3 DNA: TGTGCCAGCAGTGAACCGGGCAGGAGTTCACCCCTCCACTTT

J gene: TRBJ1-1
D gene: NA
clone size: NA
V gene: TRBV9
CDR3 protein: CASSRDTGEAFF
CDR3 DNA: TGTGCCAGCAGCAGAGACACAGGGGAAGCTTTCTTT

J gene: TRBJ2-7
D gene: TRBD2
clone size: NA
V gene: TRBV30
CDR3 protein: CAWRTSGAYEQYF
CDR3 DNA: TGTGCCTGGAGGACTAGCGGAGCCTACGAGCAGTACTTC

J gene: TRBJ1-5
D gene: NA
clone size: NA
V gene: TRBV12-3/TRBV12-4
CDR3 protein: CASSPRHNQPQHF
CDR3 DNA: TGTGCCAGCAGTCCTCGTCACAATCAGCCCCAGCATTTT

J gene: TRBJ2-7
D gene: NA
clone size: NA
V gene: TRBV4-1
CDR3 protein: CASSQRLVYEQYF
CDR3 DNA: TGCGCCAGCAGCCAGAGACTAGTCTACGAGCAGTACTTC

J gene: TRBJ2-7
D gene: NA
clone size: once
V gene: TRBV7-2
CDR3 protein: CASSSRILSYEQYF
CDR3 DNA: TGTGCCAGCAGCTCCAGGATTCTCTCCTACGAGCAGTACTTC

J gene: TRBJ1-4
D gene: NA
clone size: NA
V gene: TRBV7-2
CDR3 protein: CASSLLGGSLEKLFF
CDR3 DNA: TGTGCCAGCAGCTTACTCGGGGGGTCACTTGAAAAACTGTTTTTT

J gene: TRBJ1-4
D gene: NA
clone size: NA
V gene: TRBV3-1/TRBV3-2
CDR3 protein: CASSQDTGQLFF
CDR3 DNA: TGTGCCAGCAGCCAAGACACGGGGCAACTGTTTTTT

J gene: TRBJ1-2
D gene: NA
clone size: NA
V gene: TRBV9
CDR3 protein: CASSADDLGGYTF
CDR3 DNA: TGTGCCAGCAGCGCCGACGACCTAGGGGGCTACACCTTC

J gene: TRBJ2-5
D gene: NA
clone size: NA
V gene: TRBV10-1
CDR3 protein: CASSESGGGKETQYF
CDR3 DNA: TGCGCCAGCAGTGAGTCTGGGGGGGGCAAGGAGACCCAGTACTTC

J gene: TRBJ2-5
D gene: NA
clone size: NA
V gene: TRBV30
CDR3 protein: CAWSLRLVSSGTQYF
CDR3 DNA: TGTGCCTGGAGCTTAAGACTAGTTTCATCTGGGACCCAGTACTTC

J gene: TRBJ2-7
D gene: NA
clone size: once
V gene: TRBV2
CDR3 protein: CASSDGAEDEQYF
CDR3 DNA: TGTGCCAGCAGTGACGGGGCAGAAGACGAGCAGTACTTC

J gene: TRBJ1-2
D gene: TRBD1
clone size: NA
V gene: TRBV28
CDR3 protein: CASSLGPQGAKTF
CDR3 DNA: TGTGCCAGCAGTTTAGGTCCGCAGGGGGCGAAGACCTTC

J gene: TRBJ2-5
D gene: NA
clone size: once
V gene: TRBV28
CDR3 protein: CASSLSGQGLQETQYF
CDR3 DNA: TGTGCCAGCAGTTTATCAGGGCAGGGACTTCAAGAGACCCAGTACTTC

J gene: TRBJ2-1
D gene: TRBD2
clone size: once
V gene: TRBV11-2
CDR3 protein: CASSPTASGYYNEQFF
CDR3 DNA: TGTGCCAGCAGCCCGACCGCTAGCGGATATTACAATGAGCAGTTCTTC

J gene: TRBJ1-5
D gene: NA
clone size: NA
V gene: TRBV15
CDR3 protein: CATSRDPGQPQHF
CDR3 DNA: TGTGCCACCAGCAGAGATCCAGGACAGCCCCAGCATTTT

J gene: TRBJ1-1
D gene: NA
clone size: NA
V gene: TRBV10-3
CDR3 protein: CAISEGEWTEAFF
CDR3 DNA: TGTGCCATCAGTGAGGGGGAGTGGACTGAAGCTTTCTTT

J gene: TRBJ1-2
D gene: NA
clone size: NA
V gene: TRBV4-3
CDR3 protein: CASSHEPGGPGNGYTF
CDR3 DNA: TGCGCCAGCAGCCACGAACCGGGCGGGCCGGGGAACGGCTACACCTTC

J gene: TRBJ2-3
D gene: NA
clone size: NA
V gene: TRBV5-1
CDR3 protein: CASSFPGLETDTQYF
CDR3 DNA: TGCGCCAGCAGCTTTCCGGGACTGGAGACAGATACGCAGTATTTT

J gene: TRBJ1-5
D gene: NA
clone size: NA
V gene: TRBV19
CDR3 protein: CASSIWLGSNQPQHF
CDR3 DNA: TGTGCCAGTAGTATCTGGCTAGGGAGCAATCAGCCCCAGCATTTT

J gene: TRBJ1-2
D gene: TRBD1
clone size: NA
V gene: TRBV18
CDR3 protein: CASSPPGTGPYGYTF
CDR3 DNA: TGTGCCAGCTCACCACCGGGGACAGGGCCCTATGGCTACACCTTC

J gene: TRBJ1-4
D gene: NA
clone size: NA
V gene: TRBV5-4
CDR3 protein: CASSLKQGPVGEKLFF
CDR3 DNA: TGTGCCAGCAGCTTAAAACAGGGACCTGTGGGCGAAAAACTGTTTTTT

J gene: TRBJ1-1
D gene: NA
clone size: NA
V gene: TRBV6-4
CDR3 protein: CASSEVGGNTEAFF
CDR3 DNA: TGTGCCAGCAGTGAGGTGGGGGGGAACACTGAAGCTTTCTTT

J gene: TRBJ1-6
D gene: NA
clone size: few
V gene: TRBV27
CDR3 protein: CASSFETLPRNSPLHF
CDR3 DNA: TGTGCCAGCAGTTTCGAAACCCTTCCGCGGAATTCACCCCTCCACTTT

J gene: TRBJ2-2
D gene: TRBD2
clone size: NA
V gene: TRBV2
CDR3 protein: CASSERLADTGELFF
CDR3 DNA: TGTGCCAGCAGTGAACGCCTAGCGGACACCGGGGAGCTGTTTTTT

J gene: TRBJ1-6
D gene: TRBD1
clone size: once
V gene: TRBV10-2
CDR3 protein: CASSESTGVLNSPLHF
CDR3 DNA: TGCGCCAGCAGTGAGTCGACAGGGGTTTTGAATTCACCCCTCCACTTT

J gene: TRBJ1-5
D gene: TRBD1
clone size: NA
V gene: TRBV30
CDR3 protein: CAWRVPGQGIGNQPQHF
CDR3 DNA: TGTGCCTGGAGAGTCCCGGGACAGGGAATCGGCAATCAGCCCCAGCATTTT

J gene: TRBJ2-3
D gene: TRBD2
clone size: NA
V gene: TRBV12-5
CDR3 protein: CASGLGLGTSGRNPDTQYF
CDR3 DNA: TGTGCTAGTGGCCTTGGTCTTGGGACTAGCGGGAGGAACCCAGATACGCAGTATTTT

J gene: TRBJ2-7
D gene: NA
clone size: NA
V gene: TRBV7-9
CDR3 protein: CASSGEGMAYEQYF
CDR3 DNA: TGTGCCAGCAGCGGAGAGGGGATGGCCTACGAGCAGTACTTC

J gene: TRBJ1-4
D gene: NA
clone size: NA
V gene: TRBV6-5
CDR3 protein: CASRPRQGVREKLFF
CDR3 DNA: TGTGCCAGCAGACCACGACAAGGGGTCAGGGAAAAACTGTTTTTT

J gene: TRBJ2-1
D gene: TRBD2
clone size: NA
V gene: TRBV10-3
CDR3 protein: CAIRASGHEQFF
CDR3 DNA: TGTGCCATCAGGGCTAGCGGCCATGAGCAGTTCTTC

J gene: TRBJ1-2
D gene: NA
clone size: NA
V gene: TRBV27
CDR3 protein: CASSTIPAVGDGYTF
CDR3 DNA: TGTGCCAGCAGTACCATCCCGGCCGTGGGCGATGGCTACACCTTC

J gene: TRBJ1-6
D gene: NA
clone size: once
V gene: TRBV4-3
CDR3 protein: CASSQEANSPLHF
CDR3 DNA: TGCGCCAGCAGCCAAGAGGCCAATTCACCCCTCCACTTT

J gene: TRBJ1-1
D gene: TRBD1
clone size: NA
V gene: TRBV6-4
CDR3 protein: CASSNRAGGTEAFF
CDR3 DNA: TGTGCCAGCAGTAATAGGGCAGGGGGGACTGAAGCTTTCTTT

J gene: TRBJ2-7
D gene: NA
clone size: NA
V gene: TRBV27
CDR3 protein: CASNYGKGGEQYF
CDR3 DNA: TGTGCCAGCAACTACGGAAAGGGGGGAGAGCAGTACTTC

J gene: TRBJ1-1
D gene: NA
clone size: once
V gene: TRBV10-3
CDR3 protein: CAISESVGGRAEAFF
CDR3 DNA: TGTGCCATCAGTGAGTCGGTAGGGGGTAGGGCTGAAGCTTTCTTT

J gene: TRBJ1-6
D gene: NA
clone size: NA
V gene: TRBV5-6
CDR3 protein: CASSTPGLNSPLHF
CDR3 DNA: TGTGCCAGCAGCACGCCGGGCCTCAATTCACCCCTCCACTTT

J gene: TRBJ1-2
D gene: NA
clone size: NA
V gene: TRBV2
CDR3 protein: CASIRGRGDYGYTF
CDR3 DNA: TGTGCCAGCATTCGTGGGAGGGGCGACTATGGCTACACCTTC

J gene: TRBJ1-2
D gene: NA
clone size: NA
V gene: TRBV2
CDR3 protein: CASSAQQGRYSNYGYTF
CDR3 DNA: TGTGCCAGCAGTGCCCAGCAGGGGAGGTACTCTAACTATGGCTACACCTTC

J gene: TRBJ2-1
D gene: TRBD2
clone size: NA
V gene: TRBV4-1
CDR3 protein: CASSHIIAGAANEQFF
CDR3 DNA: TGCGCCAGCAGCCATATAATAGCGGGAGCGGCCAATGAGCAGTTCTTC

J gene: TRBJ2-5
D gene: NA
clone size: NA
V gene: TRBV12-3/TRBV12-4
CDR3 protein: CASRWGGAWGQYF
CDR3 DNA: TGTGCCAGCAGGTGGGGGGGCGCCTGGGGCCAGTACTTC

J gene: TRBJ2-7
D gene: TRBD1
clone size: NA
V gene: TRBV7-8
CDR3 protein: CASSLEGDRYYEQYF
CDR3 DNA: TGTGCCAGCAGCTTAGAGGGGGACAGGTACTACGAGCAGTACTTC

J gene: TRBJ1-6
D gene: NA
clone size: NA
V gene: TRBV10-2
CDR3 protein: CASSESRGRDSPLHF
CDR3 DNA: TGCGCCAGCAGTGAGTCCCGGGGACGGGATTCACCCCTCCACTTT

J gene: TRBJ2-3
D gene: NA
clone size: NA
V gene: TRBV4-1
CDR3 protein: CASSPGGRGGTDTQYF
CDR3 DNA: TGCGCCAGCAGCCCCGGGGGCAGGGGGGGCACAGATACGCAGTATTTT